The subject of this entry is one T cell receptor beta chain. Its matching antigen is unknown. After removal of 5 bases from V and 4 bases from J, the junction contained 9 bases not matched to a gene. This CDR3 spans 15 amino acids. The germline V gene encodes CDR1 PRHDT and CDR2 FYEKMQ (reference sequence). The sample originates from a study of cytotoxic CD8 clonotypes in ibrutinib-treated CLL. Overall study: The taking of response samples occurred after a median about eleven months of treatment, with a range of 6 to 36. Study-wide results and caveats: There were few public clonotypes, and on treatment they contracted or stayed stable. Clonality correlated strongly with circulating CD8+ T cells and exceeded age-matched healthy donors at baseline.

The repertoire was sequenced with immunoSEQ multiplex PCR; TCRdb's copy has only in-frame clones and lacks some. This sample has roughly 180,000 clones, with around 72% found just once. This rearrangement joins TRBV13 to TRBJ2-7, with 9 bases that match TRBD2. This clonotype originated in a human donor with chronic lymphocytic leukemia. The specimen was PBMCs, collected after 24 months of ibrutinib treatment. CDR3 residues: CASSNVAGGTYEQYF. As DNA, the CDR3 is TGTGCCAGCAGCAATGTGGCGGGAGGGACTTACGAGCAGTACTTC.